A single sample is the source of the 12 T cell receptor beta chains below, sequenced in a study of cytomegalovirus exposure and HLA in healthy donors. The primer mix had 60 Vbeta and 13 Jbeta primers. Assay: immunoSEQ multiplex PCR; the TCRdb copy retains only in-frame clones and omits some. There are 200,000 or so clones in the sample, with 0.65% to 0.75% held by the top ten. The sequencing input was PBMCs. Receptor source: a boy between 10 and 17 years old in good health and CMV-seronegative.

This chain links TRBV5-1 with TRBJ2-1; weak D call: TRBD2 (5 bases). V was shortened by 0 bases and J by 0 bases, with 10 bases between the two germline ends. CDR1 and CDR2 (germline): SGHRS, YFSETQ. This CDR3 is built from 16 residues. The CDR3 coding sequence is TGCGCCAGCAGCTTGGTAGTAGGGAGCTCCTACAATGAGCAGTTCTTC. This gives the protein CASSLVVGSSYNEQFF.

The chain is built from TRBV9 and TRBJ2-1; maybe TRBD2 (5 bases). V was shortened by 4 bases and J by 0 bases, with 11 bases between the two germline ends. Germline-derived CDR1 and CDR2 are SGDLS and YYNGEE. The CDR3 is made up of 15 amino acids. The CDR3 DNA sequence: TGTGCCAGCAGCTCCAGTACTAGCTCCTACAATGAGCAGTTCTTC. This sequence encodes CASSSSTSSYNEQFF. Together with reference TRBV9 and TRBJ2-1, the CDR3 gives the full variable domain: DSGVTQTPKHLITATGQRVTLRCSPRSGDLSVYWYQQSLDQGLQFLIQYYNGEERAKGNILERFSAQQFPDLHSELNLSSLELGDSALYFCASSSSTSSYNEQFFGPGTRLTVL.

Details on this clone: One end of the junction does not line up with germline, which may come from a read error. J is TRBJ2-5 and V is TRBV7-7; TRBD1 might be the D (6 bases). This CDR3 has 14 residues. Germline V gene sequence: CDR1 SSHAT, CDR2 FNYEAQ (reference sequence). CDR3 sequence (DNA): TGTGCTAGCAGCTACTTAGGACAGCTAGAGACCCAGTACTTC. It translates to CASSYLGQLETQYF. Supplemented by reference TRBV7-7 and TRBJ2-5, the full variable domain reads GAGVSQSPRYKVTKRGQDVTLRCDPISSHATLYWYQQALGQGPEFLTYFNYEAQPDKSGLPSDRFSAERPEGSISTLTIQRTEQRDSAMYRCASSYLGQLETQYFGPGTRLLVL.

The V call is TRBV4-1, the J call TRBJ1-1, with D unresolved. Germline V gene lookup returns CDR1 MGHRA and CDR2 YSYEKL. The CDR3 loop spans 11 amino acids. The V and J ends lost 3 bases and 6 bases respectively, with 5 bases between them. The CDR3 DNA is TGCGCCAGCAGCCATCTTTCTGAAGCTTTCTTT. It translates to CASSHLSEAFF.

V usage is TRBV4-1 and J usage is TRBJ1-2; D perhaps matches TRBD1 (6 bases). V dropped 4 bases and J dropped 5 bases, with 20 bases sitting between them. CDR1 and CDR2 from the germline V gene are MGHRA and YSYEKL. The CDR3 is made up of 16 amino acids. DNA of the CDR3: TGCGCCAGCAGCCCCCTGCCGGGACACCAACCTTATGGCTACACCTTC. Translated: CASSPLPGHQPYGYTF.

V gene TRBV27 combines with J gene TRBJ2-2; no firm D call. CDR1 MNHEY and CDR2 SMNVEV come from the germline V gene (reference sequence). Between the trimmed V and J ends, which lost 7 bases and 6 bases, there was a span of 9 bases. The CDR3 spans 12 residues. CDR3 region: CASMSLPGELFF. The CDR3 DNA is TGTGCCAGCATGAGCCTACCCGGGGAGCTGTTTTTT.

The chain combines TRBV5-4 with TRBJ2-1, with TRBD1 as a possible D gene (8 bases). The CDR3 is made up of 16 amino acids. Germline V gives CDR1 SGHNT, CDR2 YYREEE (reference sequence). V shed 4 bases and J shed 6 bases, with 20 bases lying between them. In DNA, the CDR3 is TGTGCCAGCAGCCAGCAGACAGGGGAGGGTCCCAATGAGCAGTTCTTC. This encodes CASSQQTGEGPNEQFF.

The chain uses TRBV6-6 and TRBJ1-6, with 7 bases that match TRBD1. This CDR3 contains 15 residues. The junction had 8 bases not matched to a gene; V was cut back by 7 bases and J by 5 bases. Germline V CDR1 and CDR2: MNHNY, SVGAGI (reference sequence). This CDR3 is CASKGTAANNSPLHF. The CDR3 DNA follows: TGTGCCAGCAAGGGGACAGCGGCTAATAATTCACCCCTCCACTTT.

The CDR3: CASSLTDDEQYF. The DNA for the CDR3 is TGTGCCAGCAGCCTGACAGACGACGAGCAGTACTTC. The chain employs TRBV7-6 and TRBJ2-7; TRBD1 might be the D (5 bases). Trimming cost V 5 bases and J 5 bases, with 10 bases left between them. CDR1 and CDR2 from the germline V gene are SGHVS and FNYEAQ. The CDR3 covers 12 residues.

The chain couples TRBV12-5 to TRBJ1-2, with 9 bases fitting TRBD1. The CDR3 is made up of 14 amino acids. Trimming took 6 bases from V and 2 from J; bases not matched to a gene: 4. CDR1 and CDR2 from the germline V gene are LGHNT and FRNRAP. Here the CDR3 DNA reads TGTGCTAGTGGACGGGACAGGGCCAACTATGGCTACACCTTC. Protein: CASGRDRANYGYTF.

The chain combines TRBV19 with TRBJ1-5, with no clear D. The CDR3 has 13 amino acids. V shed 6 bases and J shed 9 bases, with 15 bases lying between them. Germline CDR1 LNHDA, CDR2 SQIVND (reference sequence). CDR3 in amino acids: CASSEWQVGPQHF. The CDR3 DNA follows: TGTGCCAGTAGCGAATGGCAGGTCGGGCCCCAGCATTTT.

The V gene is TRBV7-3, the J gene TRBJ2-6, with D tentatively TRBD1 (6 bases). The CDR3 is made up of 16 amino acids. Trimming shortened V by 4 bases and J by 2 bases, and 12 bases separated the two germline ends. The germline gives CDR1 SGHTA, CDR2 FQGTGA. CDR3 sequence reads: CASSYGGGTGANVLTF. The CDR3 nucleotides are TGTGCCAGCAGCTACGGTGGGGGCACTGGGGCCAACGTCCTGACTTTC.